This TCR beta chain was identified in a study of CD8+ T cells in alopecia areata. The germline gives CDR1 GTSNPN, CDR2 SVGIG (reference sequence). This CDR3 is 11 amino acids long. Deletions cut 4 bases from V and 2 bases from J, with 5 bases between. cDNA prepared by RNA extraction and subsequent reverse transcription served as the template for sequencing. The repertoire was sequenced with immunoSEQ multiplex PCR; TCRdb's copy has only in-frame clones and lacks some. The sample has about 42,000 clones; less than 70% are singletons. Treatment indicated: oral pan-JAK inhibitor, 5-10 mg twice daily. Findings and limits, study-wide: Association of baseline CD8+ expansion with response is uncertain owing to one nonresponder.

Concerning this clone: Its target is unknown.

Sequenced material: CD8+ T cells sorted from blood, taken at week 4, from a patient treated with tofacitinib. The source is a human donor with alopecia areata. The V gene is TRBV30, the J gene TRBJ1-2; D uncertain. CDR3 DNA sequence: TGTGCCTGGATCAGAAACTATGGCTACACCTTC. Residues: CAWIRNYGYTF.